A single sample gave rise to the 13 T cell receptor beta chains below, sequenced in a study of blood T cells in healthy people across ages. Together with a sample-barcoded 5' primer, a J-beta primer mix was included in a second PCR lasting about 7 to 11 cycles. TCRdb reprocessed the 5' RACE reads via MiXCR and lists one record per CDR3 protein. The table includes about 1.8 million distinct CDR3 sequences, around 48% detected once. The sequencing sample was made of blood. These receptors all come from a woman in her thirties or forties in good health.

This clonotype was observed a handful of times. The gene calls are TRBV25-1 and TRBJ2-3; 7 bases are a match to TRBD2. V gave up 5 bases and J gave up 2 bases; unmatched junction bases: 7. Germline CDR1 reads MGHDK; CDR2 reads SYGVNS. The CDR3 contains 15 residues. The CDR3 loop reads CASSPSRGITDTQYF. In DNA, the CDR3 is TGTGCCAGCAGTCCATCGCGGGGGATCACAGATACGCAGTATTTT.

The chain joins TRBV20-1 to TRBJ2-3; D unclear. Trimming took off 4 bases at V and 3 bases at J, with 17 bases between the two ends. Germline assignment: CDR1 DFQATT and CDR2 SNEGSKA (reference sequence). The CDR3 runs 15 residues. The CDR3 DNA reads as TGCAGTGCTAATACACGGGCCGCCGGGACAGATACGCAGTATTTT. Protein product: CSANTRAAGTDTQYF.

This clonotype was observed once. V and J are TRBV14 and TRBJ2-5; no clear D gene. Germline V gene lookup returns CDR1 SGHDN and CDR2 FVKESK. This CDR3 contains 12 residues. V was shortened by 0 bases and J by 9 bases, with 8 bases between the two germline ends. The chain's CDR3 is CASSQDLKAQYF. DNA for the CDR3: TGTGCCAGCAGCCAAGATTTAAAGGCCCAGTACTTC. The full variable domain, in which reference TRBV14 and TRBJ2-5 provide the parts outside the CDR3, is EAGVTQFPSHSVIEKGQTVTLRCDPISGHDNLYWYRRVMGKEIKFLLHFVKESKQDESGMPNNRFLAERTGGTYSTLKVQPAELEDSGVYFCASSQDLKAQYFGPGTRLLVL.

Only a few counts were recorded for this clonotype. V gene TRBV11-2 combines with J gene TRBJ2-3; 9 bases line up with TRBD2. V dropped 1 base and J dropped 4; count of bases not matched to a gene: 12. CDR3 length: 18 amino acids. The germline V gene encodes CDR1 SGHAT and CDR2 FQNNGV. The CDR3 here is CASSLGPIAGERSDTQYF. Written as DNA, the CDR3 is TGTGCCAGCAGCTTAGGGCCCATAGCGGGGGAACGATCAGATACGCAGTATTTT.

With regard to this clonotype: Germline is not matched at one junction end, which may reflect a read error. This rearrangement joins TRBV4-2 to TRBJ2-5, with 12 bases that match TRBD2. The germline gives CDR1 LGHNA, CDR2 YNFKEQ. CDR3 length: 17 amino acids. CDR3 sequence reads: CTSSPRTSGEHQETQYF. CDR3 nucleotide sequence: TGTACCAGCAGCCCAAGGACTAGCGGGGAACACCAAGAGACCCAGTACTTC.

The sample holds a few counts of this clonotype. The chain combines TRBV20-1 with TRBJ2-7; TRBD1 matches at 7 bases. This CDR3 spans 13 amino acids. Germline CDR1 reads DFQATT; CDR2 reads SNEGSKA (reference sequence). Unmatched junction bases numbered 9, after V lost 3 bases and J lost 7 bases. CDR3 sequence (DNA): TGCAGTGCTAGGCGACAGGGAATAGGGGAGCAGTACTTC. The encoded protein is CSARRQGIGEQYF.

The chain links TRBV7-9 to TRBJ2-1; either TRBD1 or TRBD2 may supply D (5 bases each). Germline V gives CDR1 SEHNR, CDR2 FQNEAQ (reference sequence). Trimming took 5 bases from V and 8 from J, leaving 22 bases between them. This CDR3 comprises 16 residues. The CDR3 DNA reads TGTGCCAGCAGCCCCAACCTAGCTGGGGGTTATCATGAGCAGTTCTTC. This sequence encodes CASSPNLAGGYHEQFF.

In its sample, this clonotype was seen once. The chain links TRBV6-2 or TRBV6-3 to TRBJ2-7, with no clear D. The germline V and J ends were trimmed by 6 bases and 6 bases, with 15 bases remaining between them. CDR1 is MNHEY and CDR2 is SVGEGT in the germline V gene. The length of the CDR3 is 13 residues. The CDR3 loop is CASRISANCEQYF. In nucleotides, the CDR3 is TGTGCCAGCAGGATATCAGCAAACTGCGAGCAGTACTTC.

This clonotype was recorded once. The chain employs TRBV27 and TRBJ2-5; D call uncertain. The CDR3 runs 14 residues. Trimming cost V 3 bases and J 0 bases, with 8 bases left between them. From germline, CDR1 is MNHEY and CDR2 SMNVEV (reference sequence). CDR3 DNA: TGTGCCAGCAGTTTCTTGGTGGACCAAGAGACCCAGTACTTC. It is translated as CASSFLVDQETQYF.

J is TRBJ2-3 and V is TRBV3-1; 10 positions match TRBD2. Trimming removed 4 bases from V and 0 bases from J; junction bases left unmatched: 13. The CDR3 extends over 19 amino acids. CDR1 LGHDT and CDR2 YNNKEL come from the germline V gene (reference sequence). The CDR3 region is CASSRASGGVFSSTDTQYF. As DNA, the CDR3 is TGTGCCAGCAGCCGAGCTAGCGGGGGAGTTTTCTCTAGCACAGATACGCAGTATTTT.

The gene calls are TRBV18 and TRBJ2-3, with 11 positions matching TRBD2. V was clipped by 4 bases and J by 0 bases; unmatched bases: 9. The CDR3 length is 18 residues. Looked up from germline, CDR1 is KGHSH and CDR2 is LQKENI. The CDR3 nucleotides are TGTGCCAGCTCACTGAAGTTGACTAGCGGGGCTAGCACAGATACGCAGTATTTT. Encoded protein: CASSLKLTSGASTDTQYF. Complete variable domain (other parts from reference TRBV18 and TRBJ2-3): NAGVMQNPRHLVRRRGQEARLRCSPMKGHSHVYWYRQLPEEGLKFMVYLQKENIIDESGMPKERFSAEFPKEGPSILRIQQVVRGDSAAYFCASSLKLTSGASTDTQYFGPGTRLTVL.

The chain is built from TRBV27 and TRBJ2-7, with D perhaps TRBD1 (5 bases). This CDR3 contains 14 residues. Germline V gene data show CDR1 as MNHEY and CDR2 as SMNVEV (reference sequence). Trimming removed 11 bases at V and 3 bases at J, with 20 bases between. The CDR3 nucleotides read TGTGCCGTTTCTCGGGCAGGGAATAACTACGAGCAGTACTTC. It translates to CAVSRAGNNYEQYF.

The genes are TRBV5-1 and TRBJ1-4; D possibly corresponds to TRBD1 (6 bases). This CDR3 has 16 residues. Germline loops: CDR1 SGHRS, CDR2 YFSETQ. Trimming shortened V by 5 bases and J by 0 bases, and 14 bases separated the two germline ends. This CDR3 is CASRLTQGPTNEKLFF. The CDR3 DNA reads as TGCGCCAGCAGGTTAACCCAGGGGCCAACTAATGAAAAACTGTTTTTT. The whole variable domain, filled in from reference TRBV5-1 and TRBJ1-4, reads KAGVTQTPRYLIKTRGQQVTLSCSPISGHRSVSWYQQTPGQGLQFLFEYFSETQRNKGNFPGRFSGRQFSNSRSEMNVSTLELGDSALYLCASRLTQGPTNEKLFFGSGTQLSVL.